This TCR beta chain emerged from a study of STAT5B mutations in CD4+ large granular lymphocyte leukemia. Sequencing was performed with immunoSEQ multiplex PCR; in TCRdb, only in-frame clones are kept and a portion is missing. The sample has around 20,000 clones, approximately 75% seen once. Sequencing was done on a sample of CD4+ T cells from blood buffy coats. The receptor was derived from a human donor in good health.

The CDR3 spells CASSRGGQGDSPLHF. The CDR3 region has the DNA TGTGCCAGCAGCCGGGGTGGACAGGGGGATTCACCCCTCCACTTT. The chain couples TRBV5-4 to TRBJ1-6, with TRBD1 matching 10 bases. The CDR3 has 15 residues. The V gene end was trimmed by 4 bases and the J gene end by 8 bases; junction bases not matched to a gene: 6. From germline, CDR1 is SGHNT and CDR2 YYREEE (reference sequence).